The T cell receptor beta chain described here comes from a study of blood T cell repertoires in COVID-19. Study-wide context: Italy, Spain and the United States were the sources of the convalescent and acute COVID-19 samples.

Cohort assignment relied on participant-reported clinical history. Sequencing was performed with immunoSEQ multiplex PCR; in TCRdb, only in-frame clones are kept and a portion is missing. The sample consists of 150,000 or so clones, nearly 80% of them appearing once. The sequence came from a woman between 45 and 60 years old who had recovered from COVID-19. The specimen sequenced was PBMCs or T cells enriched from blood (not recorded which).

The CDR3 bases are TGTGCCAGCAGCTTGCCTAGCGGGCCATACAATGAGCAGTTCTTC. Protein product: CASSLPSGPYNEQFF. The chain carries TRBV7-8 and TRBJ2-1, with 8 positions matching TRBD2. J was trimmed by 4 bases and V by 3 bases; bases with no gene match: 5. The CDR3 runs to 15 residues. CDR1 and CDR2 from the germline V gene are SGHVS and FQNEAQ.